Given below is one T cell receptor beta chain in context. Terminally differentiated effector memory CD45RA+ cells were left out of the naive CD8 fraction, which was CD45RO-negative and positively selected for CCR7. Method: immunoSEQ multiplex PCR; TCRdb's copy keeps in-frame clones and lacks some. The data hold nearly 2 million clones, with just under 95% observed a single time. The source of the sample is a study of shared clonotypes between healthy human individuals. The ends were cut back, 8 bases at V and 2 bases at J, with 21 bases in the middle. CDR1 and CDR2 from the germline V gene are SQVTM and ANQGSEA. This CDR3 contains 15 residues.

The gene calls are TRBV29-1 and TRBJ2-5; D not certain. The origin of this receptor is a man aged 18 to 35 in good health. The sequencing sample was made of naive CD8+ T cells sorted from blood. The CDR3 region has the DNA TGCAGCTCGCAGTGGTGTGTACAAGTGCAAGAGACCCAGTACTTC. It yields the protein CSSQWCVQVQETQYF.